A selection of T cell receptor beta chains follows, all from one sample in a study of blood T cell repertoires in COVID-19. Repertoires were generated with immunoSEQ multiplex PCR, while TCRdb's copy carries only in-frame clones and drops some. The repertoire holds hundreds of thousands of clones, with 88% as singletons. The sample taken for sequencing was peripheral blood. The receptors here all came from a woman aged 50 to 60 with COVID-19, enrolled during active disease. Each CDR3 is given with its conserved first and last residue. A D gene is named only where the DNA matches it firmly. Clone sizes are given selectively: once, few, many, or a class where the clone is expanded.

TRBV27	.	.	TRBJ1-4	CASSLGRTNEKLFF	TGTGCCAGCAGCCTAGGGAGAACTAATGAAAAACTGTTTTTT
TRBV2	few	TRBD1	TRBJ1-2	CASIGTGAGYTF	TGTGCCAGCATTGGGACAGGGGCTGGCTACACCTTC
TRBV5-1	once	TRBD1	TRBJ1-1	CASSFGQGIEAFF	TGCGCCAGCAGCTTTGGACAGGGTATAGAAGCTTTCTTT
TRBV4-2	.	TRBD1	TRBJ2-1	CASSHRFTPGGEDEQFF	TGTGCCAGCAGCCACCGCTTCACACCAGGGGGCGAGGATGAGCAGTTCTTC
TRBV29-1	.	.	TRBJ1-1	CSAPSAGNTEAFF	TGCAGCGCCCCCTCTGCAGGGAACACTGAAGCTTTCTTT
TRBV3-1/TRBV3-2	.	.	TRBJ1-2	CASSQDQGLGGYTF	TGTGCCAGCAGCCAAGATCAGGGTCTAGGAGGCTACACCTTC
TRBV19	.	.	TRBJ1-2	CASSLTGNYGYTF	TGTGCCAGTAGTCTTACAGGGAACTATGGCTACACCTTC
TRBV5-1	.	TRBD1	TRBJ2-1	CASSFHRGKEQFF	TGCGCCAGCAGCTTTCACAGGGGAAAGGAGCAGTTCTTC
TRBV10-3	.	.	TRBJ1-2	CAITGGGDGYTF	TGTGCCATCACGGGGGGGGGCGATGGCTACACCTTC
TRBV6-2/TRBV6-3	.	.	TRBJ2-7	CASSPSYEQYF	TGTGCCAGCAGTCCGTCCTACGAGCAGTACTTC
TRBV19	.	TRBD1	TRBJ1-5	CASAGQGGQPQHF	TGTGCCAGTGCCGGACAGGGTGGCCAGCCCCAGCATTTT
TRBV1	.	.	TRBJ1-2	CTSSPLTSDRSNYGYTF	TGCACCAGCAGCCCACTCACCTCGGACAGGAGTAACTATGGCTACACCTTC
TRBV5-6	.	TRBD1	TRBJ1-6	CASSLNRGTYNSPLHF	TGTGCCAGCAGCTTGAACAGGGGCACGTATAATTCACCCCTCCACTTT
TRBV3-1/TRBV3-2	.	TRBD2	TRBJ2-5	CASSQGLSGGARETQYF	TGTGCCAGCAGCCAAGGCCTAAGCGGGGGGGCCCGAGAGACCCAGTACTTC
TRBV7-2	.	.	TRBJ1-5	CASSLKGQGQPQHF	TGTGCCAGCAGCTTAAAGGGCCAGGGGCAGCCCCAGCATTTT
TRBV30	.	TRBD1	TRBJ2-2	CAWSVPQGTANTGELFF	TGTGCCTGGAGTGTACCTCAAGGGACAGCCAACACCGGGGAGCTGTTTTTT
TRBV25-1	.	TRBD1	TRBJ1-2	CASSDPQGAYGYTF	TGTGCCAGCAGTGATCCACAGGGGGCCTATGGCTACACCTTC